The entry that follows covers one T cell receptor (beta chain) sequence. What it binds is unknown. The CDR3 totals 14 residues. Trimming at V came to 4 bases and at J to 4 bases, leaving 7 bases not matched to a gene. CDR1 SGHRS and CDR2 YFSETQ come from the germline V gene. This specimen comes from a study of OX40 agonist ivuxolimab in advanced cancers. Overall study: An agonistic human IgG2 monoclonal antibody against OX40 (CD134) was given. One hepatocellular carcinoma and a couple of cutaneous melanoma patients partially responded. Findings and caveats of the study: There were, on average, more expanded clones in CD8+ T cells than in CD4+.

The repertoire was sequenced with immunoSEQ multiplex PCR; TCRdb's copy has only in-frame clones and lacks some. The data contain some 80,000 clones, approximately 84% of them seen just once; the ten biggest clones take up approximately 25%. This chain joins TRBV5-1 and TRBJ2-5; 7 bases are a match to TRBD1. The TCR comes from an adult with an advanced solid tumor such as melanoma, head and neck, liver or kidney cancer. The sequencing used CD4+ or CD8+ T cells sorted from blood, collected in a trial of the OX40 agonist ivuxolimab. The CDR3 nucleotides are TGCGCCAGCAGCACCCGACAGGGTGGAGAGACCCAGTACTTC. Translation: CASSTRQGGETQYF.